This T cell receptor beta chain was found in a study of CD8 T cells in ankylosing spondylitis. Findings of the study overall: CD8+ by phenotype, disease-linked clones were relatively rare in peripheral blood. Blood from ankylosing spondylitis patients appeared to carry a characteristic eight-variant TCR beta motif.

MiXCR, applied by TCRdb to the 5' RACE reads, yields one record per CDR3 protein. The data show roughly 150,000 distinct CDR3 sequences, roughly 34% seen once. There are a few counts of this clonotype. Antigen unknown. CDR1 is DFQATT, CDR2 SNEGSKA, per germline (reference sequence). The CDR3 totals 13 residues. V was cut by 6 bases and J by 1 base, with 12 bases left in between. This TCR was sampled from a male donor with ankylosing spondylitis. Sequencing was carried out using synovial fluid, either unsorted or a sorted T cell fraction (not recorded which). The J gene is TRBJ2-5, the V gene TRBV20-1; D is undetermined. In nucleotides, the CDR3 is TGCAGTGCCCCTTACCGGTCCCAAGAGACCCAGTACTTC. It specifies CSAPYRSQETQYF.